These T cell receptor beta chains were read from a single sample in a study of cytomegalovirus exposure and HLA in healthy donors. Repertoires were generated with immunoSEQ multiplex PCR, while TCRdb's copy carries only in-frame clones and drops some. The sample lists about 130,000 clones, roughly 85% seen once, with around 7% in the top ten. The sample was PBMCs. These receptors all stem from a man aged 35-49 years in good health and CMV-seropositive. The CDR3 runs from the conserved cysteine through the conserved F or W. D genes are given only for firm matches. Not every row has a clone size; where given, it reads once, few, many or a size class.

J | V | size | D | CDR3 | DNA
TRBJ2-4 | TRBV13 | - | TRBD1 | CASSLYRGENIQYF | TGTGCCAGCAGCTTATACAGGGGGGAAAACATTCAGTACTTC
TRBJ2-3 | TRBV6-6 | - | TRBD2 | CASTGTRTDTQYF | TGTGCCAGCACCGGGACTAGAACAGATACGCAGTATTTT
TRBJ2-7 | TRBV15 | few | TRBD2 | CATSRDRPISGSSYEQYF | TGTGCCACCAGCAGAGATCGGCCTATAAGCGGGAGCTCCTACGAGCAGTACTTC
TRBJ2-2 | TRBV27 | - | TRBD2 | CASRDPGGANTGELFF | TGTGCCAGCAGGGACCCGGGGGGGGCTAACACCGGGGAGCTGTTTTTT
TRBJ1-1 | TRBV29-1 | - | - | CSVGKGEDTEAFF | TGCAGCGTTGGGAAAGGGGAGGACACTGAAGCTTTCTTT
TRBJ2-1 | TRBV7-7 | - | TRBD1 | CASSPSTGLAYNEQFF | TGTGCCAGCAGCCCGTCGACAGGGCTCGCCTACAATGAGCAGTTCTTC
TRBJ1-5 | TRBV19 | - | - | CASSTVYQPQHF | TGTGCCAGTAGTACCGTTTATCAGCCCCAGCATTTT
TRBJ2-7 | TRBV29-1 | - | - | CSVVDGSYEQYF | TGCAGCGTTGTAGACGGCTCCTACGAGCAGTACTTC
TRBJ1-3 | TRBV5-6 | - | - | CASSNRRGGNTIYF | TGTGCCAGCAGTAACCGTAGGGGAGGAAACACCATATATTTT
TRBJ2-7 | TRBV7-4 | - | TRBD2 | CASSLDAGVGGYEQYF | TGTGCCAGCAGCTTAGATGCGGGAGTCGGTGGATACGAGCAGTACTTC
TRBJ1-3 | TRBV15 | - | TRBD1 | CATSRDVGQGTEKGNTIYF | TGTGCCACCAGCAGAGATGTGGGACAGGGAACGGAGAAGGGAAACACCATATATTTT
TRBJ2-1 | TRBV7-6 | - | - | CASSLGQGIAYNEQFF | TGTGCCAGCAGCCTGGGCCAGGGTATCGCCTACAATGAGCAGTTCTTC
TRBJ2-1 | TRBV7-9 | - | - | CSSSLGRTRSYNEQFF | TGTTCCAGCAGCTTAGGTCGGACTCGGAGTTACAATGAGCAGTTCTTC
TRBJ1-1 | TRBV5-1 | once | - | CASSSDKPKAEAFF | TGCGCCAGCAGTTCCGACAAGCCGAAGGCTGAAGCTTTCTTT
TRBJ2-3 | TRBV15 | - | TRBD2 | CATSRDPVAGQYF | TGTGCCACCAGCAGAGATCCAGTAGCGGGGCAGTATTTT
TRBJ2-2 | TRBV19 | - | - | CASLNQAGANTGELFF | TGTGCCAGCCTCAACCAGGCGGGGGCAAACACCGGGGAGCTGTTTTTT
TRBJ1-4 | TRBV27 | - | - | CASSFQQRGEKLFF | TGTGCCAGCAGTTTCCAACAAAGAGGTGAAAAACTGTTTTTT
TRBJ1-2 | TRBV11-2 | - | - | CASSLDLNYGYTF | TGTGCCAGCAGCTTAGATCTGAACTATGGCTACACCTTC
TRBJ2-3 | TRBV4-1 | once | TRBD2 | CASSPILAGTDTQYF | TGCGCCAGCAGCCCGATACTAGCGGGCACAGATACGCAGTATTTT
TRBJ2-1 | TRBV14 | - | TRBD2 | CASSQVSGRSEQFF | TGTGCCAGCAGCCAAGTCAGCGGGAGATCTGAGCAGTTCTTC
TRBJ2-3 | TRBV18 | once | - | CASSPPSTDTQYF | TGTGCCAGCTCACCACCGAGTACAGATACGCAGTATTTT
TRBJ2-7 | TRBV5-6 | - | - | CASSLAGMRAYEQYF | TGTGCCAGCAGCTTGGCCGGGATGCGCGCCTACGAGCAGTACTTC
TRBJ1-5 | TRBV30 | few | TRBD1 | CAWSVRGQGDRQPQHF | TGTGCCTGGAGTGTACGGGGACAGGGGGATCGCCAGCCCCAGCATTTT
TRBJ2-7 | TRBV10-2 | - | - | CASSEIARGEQYF | TGCGCCAGCAGTGAGATTGCCAGGGGAGAGCAGTACTTC
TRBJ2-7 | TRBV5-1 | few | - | CASSLGLDSYEQYF | TGCGCCAGCAGCTTGGGACTAGATTCCTACGAGCAGTACTTC
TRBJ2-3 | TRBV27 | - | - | CASSLFSSRAPGTDTQYF | TGTGCCAGCAGTTTATTTTCTTCGAGGGCGCCTGGCACAGATACGCAGTATTTT
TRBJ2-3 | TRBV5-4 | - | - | CASSLGQDIDTQYF | TGTGCCAGCAGCTTGGGACAAGACATAGATACGCAGTATTTT
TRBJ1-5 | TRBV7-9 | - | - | CASSNQGQPQHF | TGTGCCAGCAGCAACCAGGGTCAGCCCCAGCATTTT
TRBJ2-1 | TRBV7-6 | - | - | CASSLDGHSSYNEQFF | TGTGCCAGCAGCTTAGACGGCCACAGCTCCTACAATGAGCAGTTCTTC
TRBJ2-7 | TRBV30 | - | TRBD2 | CAPDRAGETYEQYF | TGTGCCCCCGATAGAGCGGGAGAGACCTACGAGCAGTACTTC
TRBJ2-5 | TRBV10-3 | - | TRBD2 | CAISGREGRETQYF | TGTGCCATCAGTGGGCGGGAGGGCCGGGAGACCCAGTACTTC
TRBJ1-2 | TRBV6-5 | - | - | CASSYGLYPNYGYTF | TGTGCCAGCAGTTACGGTCTCTACCCGAACTATGGCTACACCTTC
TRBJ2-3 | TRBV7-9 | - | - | CASSLPGQRAQYF | TGTGCCAGCAGCTTGCCGGGACAAAGAGCGCAGTATTTT
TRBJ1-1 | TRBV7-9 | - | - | CASSPSEGRGWAFF | TGTGCCAGCAGCCCCTCTGAGGGCAGGGGTTGGGCTTTCTTT
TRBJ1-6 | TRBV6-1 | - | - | CASSVESGFRSPLHF | TGTGCCAGCAGTGTTGAATCAGGTTTTCGATCACCCCTCCACTTT
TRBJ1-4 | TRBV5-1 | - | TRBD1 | CASSSTGGDEKLFF | TGCGCCAGCAGCTCTACAGGGGGCGATGAAAAACTGTTTTTT
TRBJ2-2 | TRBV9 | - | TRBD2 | CASSVGTSGYTGELFF | TGTGCCAGCAGCGTAGGAACTAGCGGGTACACCGGGGAGCTGTTTTTT
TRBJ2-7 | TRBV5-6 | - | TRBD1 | CASDGPGVQGVSYEQYF | TGTGCCAGCGACGGGCCTGGGGTACAGGGGGTCTCCTACGAGCAGTACTTC
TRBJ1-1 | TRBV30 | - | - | CAWSWGVGTEAFF | TGTGCCTGGAGTTGGGGGGTGGGCACTGAAGCTTTCTTT
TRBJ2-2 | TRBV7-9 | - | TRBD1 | CASSQGQVNTGELFF | TGTGCCAGCAGCCAGGGACAGGTGAACACCGGGGAGCTGTTTTTT
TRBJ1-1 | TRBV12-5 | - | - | CASGWGGTEAFF | TGTGCTAGTGGTTGGGGGGGTACTGAAGCTTTCTTT